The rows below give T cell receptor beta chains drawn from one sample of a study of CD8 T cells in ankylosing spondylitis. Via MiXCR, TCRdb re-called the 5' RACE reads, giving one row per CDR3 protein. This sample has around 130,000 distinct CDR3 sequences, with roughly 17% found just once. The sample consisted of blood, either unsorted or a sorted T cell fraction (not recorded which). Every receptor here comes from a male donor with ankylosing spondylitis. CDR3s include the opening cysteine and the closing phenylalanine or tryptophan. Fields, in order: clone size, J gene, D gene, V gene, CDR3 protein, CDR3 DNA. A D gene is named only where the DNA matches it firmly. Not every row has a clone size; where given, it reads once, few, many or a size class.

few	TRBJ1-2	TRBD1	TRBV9	CASSVGPGTVDGYTF	TGTGCCAGCAGCGTAGGCCCGGGGACAGTAGATGGCTACACCTTC
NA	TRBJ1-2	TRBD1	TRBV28	CASRVTGVNYGYTF	TGTGCCAGCAGGGTGACAGGGGTAAACTATGGCTACACCTTC
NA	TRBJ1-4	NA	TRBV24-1	CATNRDISNEKLFF	TGTGCCACCAACAGGGACATATCTAATGAAAAACTGTTTTTT
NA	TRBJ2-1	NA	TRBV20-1	CSAYTGERVNEQFF	TGCAGTGCTTACACCGGAGAGCGGGTAAATGAGCAGTTCTTC
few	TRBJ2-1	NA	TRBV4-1	CASSQVVTDEQFF	TGCGCCAGCAGCCAAGTAGTTACCGATGAGCAGTTCTTC
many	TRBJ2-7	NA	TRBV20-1	CSASGTSYEQYF	TGCAGTGCTTCCGGGACTTCCTACGAGCAGTACTTC
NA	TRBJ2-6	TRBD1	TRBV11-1	CASSLRGTDPAGANVLTF	TGTGCCAGCAGCTTAAGGGGGACAGATCCTGCTGGGGCCAACGTCCTGACTTTC
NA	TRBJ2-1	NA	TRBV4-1	CASSQKLGLYNEQFF	TGCGCCAGCAGCCAGAAGCTAGGACTCTACAATGAGCAGTTCTTC
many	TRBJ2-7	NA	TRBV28	CASSPNGHSNYEQYF	TGTGCCAGCAGCCCAAACGGGCACAGCAACTACGAGCAGTACTTC
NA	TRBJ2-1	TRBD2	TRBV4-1	CASSQNLAGGTEQFF	TGCGCCAGCAGCCAAAACCTAGCGGGAGGGACTGAGCAGTTCTTC
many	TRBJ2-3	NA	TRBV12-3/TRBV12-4	CASSLVTISIPDTQYF	TGTGCCAGCAGTTTAGTGACAATTAGTATCCCAGATACGCAGTATTTT
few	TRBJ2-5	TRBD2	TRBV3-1	CASSQDVAGGETQYF	TGTGCCAGCAGCCAAGATGTAGCGGGAGGAGAGACCCAGTACTTC
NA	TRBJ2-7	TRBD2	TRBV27	CASSSRLASGEQYF	TGTGCCAGCAGTTCCAGACTAGCCTCGGGTGAGCAGTACTTC
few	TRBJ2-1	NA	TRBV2	CASSGAEQFF	TGTGCCAGCAGCGGGGCCGAGCAGTTCTTC
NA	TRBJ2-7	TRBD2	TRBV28	CASRGTSGGMSSYEQYF	TGTGCCAGCAGGGGGACTAGCGGCGGAATGAGCTCCTACGAGCAGTACTTC
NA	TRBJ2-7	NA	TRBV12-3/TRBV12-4	CASRAGEVYEQYF	TGTGCCAGCCGGGCAGGGGAGGTCTACGAGCAGTACTTC
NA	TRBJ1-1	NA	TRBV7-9	CASSRGSLEAFF	TGTGCCAGCAGCAGAGGGTCCCTAGAAGCTTTCTTT
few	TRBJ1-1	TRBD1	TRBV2	CASSEEGARNTEAFF	TGTGCCAGCAGTGAAGAGGGGGCTCGGAACACTGAAGCTTTCTTT
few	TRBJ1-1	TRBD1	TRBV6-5	CASSYATGRTEAFF	TGTGCCAGCAGTTACGCGACAGGGAGGACTGAAGCTTTCTTT
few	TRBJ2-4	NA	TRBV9	CASTPGSAIRGDIQYF	TGTGCCAGCACCCCGGGGTCGGCAATACGAGGAGACATTCAGTACTTC
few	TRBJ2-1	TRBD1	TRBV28	CASSSDRGREQFF	TGTGCCAGCAGTTCAGACAGGGGGCGTGAGCAGTTCTTC
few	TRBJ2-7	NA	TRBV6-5	CASSYSGVGEQYF	TGTGCCAGCAGTTACTCAGGGGTCGGCGAGCAGTACTTC
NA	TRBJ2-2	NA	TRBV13	CASSLRRVTTGELFF	TGTGCCAGCAGCTTACGACGGGTGACCACCGGGGAGCTGTTTTTT